The 15 T cell receptor beta chains given below trace back to one sample, sequenced in a study of cytomegalovirus exposure and HLA in healthy donors. The study ran its PCR with 60 Vbeta and 13 Jbeta primers. This table comes from immunoSEQ multiplex PCR, and its TCRdb copy is limited to in-frame clones, with some not included. The sample shows 140,000 to 150,000 clones, around three quarters of them seen only once. Specimen: PBMCs. All receptors derive from a man aged 40-55 years in good health and CMV-seropositive.

On this clone itself: This CDR3 is also generated by other DNA sequences in the sample. The chain joins TRBV5-1 to TRBJ2-5, with D perhaps matching TRBD1 (6 bases). Germline assignment: CDR1 SGHRS and CDR2 YFSETQ. The CDR3 runs to 14 residues. Trimming left V 4 bases short and J 5 bases short, with 15 bases between. In DNA, the CDR3 is TGCGCCAGCAGCACAAAACAGGGATGGGAGACCCAGTACTTC. As protein: CASSTKQGWETQYF.

In its sample, this clone was seen a few times. A single base separates this from a much larger clone, so it may be a read error. This same CDR3 is encoded by further DNA sequences in the sample. The V call is TRBV30, the J call TRBJ1-4; D remains ambiguous. The CDR3 has 12 amino acids. Germline V gene data show CDR1 as GTSNPN and CDR2 as SVGIG (reference sequence). The DNA for the CDR3 is TGCGCCTGGAGTGTACTCCGAGAAAAACTGTTTTTT. It encodes CAWSVLREKLFF.

V is TRBV6-1 and J is TRBJ2-1; TRBD2 is a possible D gene (7 bases). The CDR3 runs 15 residues. Trimming stripped 6 bases from V and 3 bases from J, with 15 bases between. Per germline, CDR1 MNHNS and CDR2 SASEGT. Written as DNA, the CDR3 is TGTGCCAGCAGCGCTACGGGGGGCAACTACAATGAGCAGTTCTTC. Translated, it gives CASSATGGNYNEQFF.

CDR3 residues: CSVEDRTYSQETQYF. CDR3 nucleotides: TGCAGCGTTGAAGATCGAACTTACTCCCAAGAGACCCAGTACTTC. V is TRBV29-1 and J is TRBJ2-5; D uncertain. This CDR3 has 15 residues. Germline V lookup: CDR1 SQVTM, CDR2 ANQGSEA. V lost 0 bases to trimming and J lost 1 base, with 12 bases between them.

Comments on this clone: One end of the junction does not line up with germline, which may come from a read error. The CDR3 DNA is TGTTCCAGCAGCTTAGAAAGGGACAGGGGCACAGATACGCAGTATTTT. Protein product: CSSSLERDRGTDTQYF. The chain recombines TRBV7-9 with TRBJ2-3; 9 bases match TRBD1. This CDR3 has 16 residues. Germline V gene lookup returns CDR1 SEHNR and CDR2 FQNEAQ (reference sequence).

The V gene is TRBV6-5, the J gene TRBJ1-2, with a tentative D call TRBD1 (6 bases). The CDR3 is 15 residues long. The V and J ends lost 0 bases and 3 bases respectively, with 11 bases between them. Germline CDR1 MNHEY, CDR2 SVGAGI. The CDR3 is CASSYSAGADYGYTF. CDR3 in DNA: TGTGCCAGCAGTTACTCGGCAGGGGCGGACTATGGCTACACCTTC.

The CDR3 DNA reads TGTGCCAGCAGCTGGACAGGGGACACTGAAGCTTTCTTT. Amino acid sequence: CASSWTGDTEAFF. This chain uses TRBV7-9 with TRBJ1-1; 9 bases map to TRBD1. The CDR3 length is 13 residues. CDR1 and CDR2 from the germline V gene are SEHNR and FQNEAQ (reference sequence). Unmatched junction bases numbered 0, after V lost 4 bases and J lost 3 bases.

A single count supports this clone. The chain links TRBV11-2 to TRBJ2-7; D call uncertain. V lost 1 base and J lost 3, with 13 bases in between. This CDR3 has 15 residues. Germline-derived CDR1 and CDR2 are SGHAT and FQNNGV. CDR3 DNA sequence: TGTGCCAGCAGCTTAGTATCAGCAGGCCGCTACGAGCAGTACTTC. As protein: CASSLVSAGRYEQYF.

In its sample, this clone was seen a few times. The chain has TRBV2 and TRBJ1-1; TRBD1 agrees at 8 bases. The CDR3 is 14 residues long. The junction had 11 bases not matched to a gene; V was cut back by 4 bases and J by 10 bases. From germline, CDR1 is SNHLY and CDR2 FYNNEI. The CDR3 loop is CASSAQGALLGAFF. The CDR3 region has the DNA TGTGCCAGCAGTGCGCAGGGGGCCCTTTTGGGAGCTTTCTTT.

This chain connects TRBV5-1 to TRBJ2-1; D is possibly TRBD1 (5 bases). V gave up 1 base and J gave up 15 bases, with 14 bases separating them. There are 12 residues in the CDR3. CDR1 and CDR2 (germline): SGHRS, YFSETQ. The chain's CDR3 is CASSLFSAGLFF. The CDR3 DNA is TGCGCCAGCAGCTTGTTTTCGGCAGGGTTGTTCTTC.

On this clone itself: Mismatch with germline at one junction end may stem from a read error. This rearrangement joins TRBV7-9 to TRBJ2-1; D is perhaps TRBD1 (8 bases). Per germline, CDR1 SEHNR and CDR2 FQNEAQ (reference sequence). The CDR3 loop spans 14 amino acids. The CDR3 region has the DNA TGTTCCAGCAGCTTTCCACAGGGGGGGGATGAGCAGTTCTTC. The encoded protein is CSSSFPQGGDEQFF.

V and J are TRBV14 and TRBJ1-3; D not certain. CDR1 is SGHDN and CDR2 is FVKESK in the germline V gene. V was pared by 6 bases and J by 4 bases, with 10 bases between. CDR3 length: 13 amino acids. CDR3: CASRMGAGNTIYF. Written as DNA, the CDR3 is TGTGCCAGCAGAATGGGAGCCGGAAACACCATATATTTT.

The rearrangement joins TRBV6-4 to TRBJ2-6, with TRBD1 matching 7 bases. Per the germline V gene, CDR1 is MRHNA and CDR2 is SNTAGT. J gave up 0 bases and V 6 bases, and 5 bases lay outside the gene matches. The CDR3 is 16 amino acids. The DNA of the CDR3 is TGTGCCAGCAGCCGGGACAGTAGCTCTGGGGCCAACGTCCTGACTTTC. This codes for CASSRDSSSGANVLTF.

This rearrangement joins TRBV4-1 to TRBJ2-1, with 7 bases aligning to TRBD2. The germline V gene has CDR1 MGHRA and CDR2 YSYEKL. The length of the CDR3 is 12 residues. Trimming at V came to 4 bases and at J to 9 bases, leaving 3 bases not matched to a gene. The CDR3 sequence is CASSRGRAEQFF. In DNA form, the CDR3 reads TGCGCCAGCAGCCGGGGGAGGGCTGAGCAGTTCTTC.

In this sample, this clone turned up a few times. The rearrangement joins TRBV7-5 to TRBJ1-2; the table names TRBD1, a call not compared with the DNA. TRBV7-5 is classified as a pseudogene. This CDR3 is built from 15 residues. This chain's CDR3 is CARSFATAIPYGYTF. The CDR3 region has the DNA TGTGCCAGAAGCTTTGCAACAGCTATACCCTATGGCTACACCTTC.